This entry features one T cell receptor beta chain sequence. Its antigen is unknown. These data are taken from a study of shared clonotypes between healthy human individuals. Study as a whole: For every donor, three CD4 naive, three CD4 memory, two CD8 naive and one CD8 memory plates were used.

TCRdb's table, derived via immunoSEQ multiplex PCR, lists solely in-frame clones and lacks some. The table includes about 2,100,000 clones, approximately 94% detected once. Germline loops: CDR1 SGHNT, CDR2 YENEEA. The germline V and J ends were trimmed by 0 bases and 4 bases, with 16 bases remaining between them. There are 17 residues in the CDR3. The study's findings and limits: Large depth notwithstanding, sorted-subset sequencing proved incomplete by rarefaction.

Selected positively for CCR7 and CD45RO-negative, naive CD8 cells excluded terminally differentiated effector memory CD45RA+ cells. Sequenced: naive CD8+ T cells from PBMCs. The receptor was derived from a man between 18 and 29 years old in good health. Some clones in this sample may be carry-over from other donors' samples. The chain couples TRBV11-3 to TRBJ2-1; D perhaps matches TRBD2 (6 bases). This CDR3 reads CASSLDSRLVSYNEQFF. CDR3 DNA: TGTGCCAGCAGCTTAGACTCCCGACTAGTGTCGTACAATGAGCAGTTCTTC.